This T cell receptor (beta chain) was recorded in a study of blood T cell repertoires in COVID-19. On the study more broadly: Italy, Spain and the United States were the sources of the convalescent and acute COVID-19 samples. T cells, B-cell-depleted T cells, or PBMCs provided the cDNA or gDNA that served as material.

The V end was cut by 2 bases, the J end by 2 bases, with 7 bases between. Germline V gives CDR1 GTSNPN, CDR2 SVGIG (reference sequence). CDR3 length equals 12 residues. Repertoires were generated with immunoSEQ multiplex PCR, while TCRdb's copy carries only in-frame clones and drops some. Of some 200,000 clones in the sample, approximately 85% were seen once. The origin of this receptor is a woman between 70 and 85 years old with COVID-19, enrolled during active disease. The V gene is TRBV30, the J gene TRBJ2-7, with a weak D call TRBD2 (5 bases). The specimen was peripheral blood. CDR3 region: CAWSPGTYEQYF. CDR3 nucleotides: TGTGCCTGGAGTCCGGGAACCTACGAGCAGTACTTC.